Listed below are T cell receptor beta chains from one sample, sequenced in a study of shared clonotypes between healthy human individuals. The assay was immunoSEQ multiplex PCR, and TCRdb's table has in-frame clones only and misses some. Of under 750,000 clones listed, over 55% are singletons. Specimen: memory CD4+ T cells sorted from blood. The receptors originated from a woman aged 25 to 39 in good health. Each CDR3 is given with its conserved first and last residue. The order of the fields is clone size, V gene, D gene, J gene, CDR3 DNA, CDR3 protein. D genes are given only for firm matches. Expanded clones are given a class, and other clones once, few, many or no size at all.

size: .; V: TRBV29-1; D: .; J: TRBJ2-5; DNA: TGCAGCGTTGTCCCAGGGGCTCCAGAGACCCAGTACTTC; CDR3: CSVVPGAPETQYF
size: .; V: TRBV28; D: .; J: TRBJ1-2; DNA: TGTGCCAGCAGTTTTGGGCAGCACTATGGCTACACCTTC; CDR3: CASSFGQHYGYTF
size: .; V: TRBV9; D: TRBD1; J: TRBJ2-3; DNA: TGTGCCAGCAGCGGAATGTCCGGGACAGGGGATGAAGATACGCAGTATTTT; CDR3: CASSGMSGTGDEDTQYF
size: .; V: TRBV11-3; D: .; J: TRBJ2-2; DNA: TGTGCCAGCAGCTTAGACGGCACCGGGGAGCTGTTTTTT; CDR3: CASSLDGTGELFF
size: .; V: TRBV6-1; D: .; J: TRBJ2-1; DNA: TGTGCCAGCAGTGAAGGTCGACTAGAGTACAATGAGCAGTTCTTC; CDR3: CASSEGRLEYNEQFF
size: .; V: TRBV27; D: TRBD2; J: TRBJ2-5; DNA: TGTGCCAGCAGAGCCGGACTAGCGGGAAGAGAGACCCAGTACTTC; CDR3: CASRAGLAGRETQYF
size: .; V: TRBV2; D: .; J: TRBJ1-1; DNA: TGTGCCAGCGGTGAGCAGAACACTGAAGCTTTCTTT; CDR3: CASGEQNTEAFF
size: .; V: TRBV6-1; D: TRBD1; J: TRBJ2-7; DNA: TGTGCCAGCAGTGAAGGGGACAGCTCCTACGAGCAGTACTTC; CDR3: CASSEGDSSYEQYF
size: .; V: TRBV6-5; D: TRBD2; J: TRBJ2-7; DNA: TGTGCCAGCAGCCCCCGCGGGGGCGAGCAGTACTTC; CDR3: CASSPRGGEQYF
size: once; V: TRBV5-8; D: TRBD2; J: TRBJ2-2; DNA: TGTGCCAGCAGCTTGGGACTAGCGGGGCAGACCGGGGAGCTGTTTTTT; CDR3: CASSLGLAGQTGELFF
size: .; V: TRBV7-8; D: .; J: TRBJ1-6; DNA: TGTGCCAGCAGCCCCGACGCGCCCGAGGCGCCCCTCCACTTT; CDR3: CASSPDAPEAPLHF
size: .; V: TRBV30; D: TRBD1; J: TRBJ2-7; DNA: TGTGCCTGGCGACGTGGTCAGGGGGATTCCTACGAGCAGTACTTC; CDR3: CAWRRGQGDSYEQYF
size: .; V: TRBV29-1; D: .; J: TRBJ2-7; DNA: TGCAGCGTTGAACAGACCTACGAGCAGTACTTC; CDR3: CSVEQTYEQYF
size: .; V: TRBV5-1; D: .; J: TRBJ2-5; DNA: TGCGCCAGCAGGGCAGGGACCCGGGGGACCCAAGAGACCCAGTACTTC; CDR3: CASRAGTRGTQETQYF
size: .; V: TRBV11-2; D: TRBD1; J: TRBJ1-2; DNA: TGTGCCAGCAGCCCTGGTGGGACAGGCGATGTATATGGCTACACCTTC; CDR3: CASSPGGTGDVYGYTF
size: .; V: TRBV9; D: .; J: TRBJ1-1; DNA: TGTGCCAGCAGCGCCCGGGAGGGGGGCCGGGGGGACACTGAAGCTTTCTTT; CDR3: CASSAREGGRGDTEAFF
size: once; V: TRBV11-1; D: .; J: TRBJ2-2; DNA: TGTGCCAGCAGCCTAGCCCTATCCACCGGGGAGCTGTTTTTT; CDR3: CASSLALSTGELFF
size: .; V: TRBV7-2; D: .; J: TRBJ1-5; DNA: TGTGCCAGCAGATCCGACAGAAATAGCAATCAGCCCCAGCATTTT; CDR3: CASRSDRNSNQPQHF
size: .; V: TRBV5-1; D: .; J: TRBJ2-6; DNA: TGCGCCAGCCGCGAGGTTGCTGGGGCCAACGTCCTGACTTTC; CDR3: CASREVAGANVLTF